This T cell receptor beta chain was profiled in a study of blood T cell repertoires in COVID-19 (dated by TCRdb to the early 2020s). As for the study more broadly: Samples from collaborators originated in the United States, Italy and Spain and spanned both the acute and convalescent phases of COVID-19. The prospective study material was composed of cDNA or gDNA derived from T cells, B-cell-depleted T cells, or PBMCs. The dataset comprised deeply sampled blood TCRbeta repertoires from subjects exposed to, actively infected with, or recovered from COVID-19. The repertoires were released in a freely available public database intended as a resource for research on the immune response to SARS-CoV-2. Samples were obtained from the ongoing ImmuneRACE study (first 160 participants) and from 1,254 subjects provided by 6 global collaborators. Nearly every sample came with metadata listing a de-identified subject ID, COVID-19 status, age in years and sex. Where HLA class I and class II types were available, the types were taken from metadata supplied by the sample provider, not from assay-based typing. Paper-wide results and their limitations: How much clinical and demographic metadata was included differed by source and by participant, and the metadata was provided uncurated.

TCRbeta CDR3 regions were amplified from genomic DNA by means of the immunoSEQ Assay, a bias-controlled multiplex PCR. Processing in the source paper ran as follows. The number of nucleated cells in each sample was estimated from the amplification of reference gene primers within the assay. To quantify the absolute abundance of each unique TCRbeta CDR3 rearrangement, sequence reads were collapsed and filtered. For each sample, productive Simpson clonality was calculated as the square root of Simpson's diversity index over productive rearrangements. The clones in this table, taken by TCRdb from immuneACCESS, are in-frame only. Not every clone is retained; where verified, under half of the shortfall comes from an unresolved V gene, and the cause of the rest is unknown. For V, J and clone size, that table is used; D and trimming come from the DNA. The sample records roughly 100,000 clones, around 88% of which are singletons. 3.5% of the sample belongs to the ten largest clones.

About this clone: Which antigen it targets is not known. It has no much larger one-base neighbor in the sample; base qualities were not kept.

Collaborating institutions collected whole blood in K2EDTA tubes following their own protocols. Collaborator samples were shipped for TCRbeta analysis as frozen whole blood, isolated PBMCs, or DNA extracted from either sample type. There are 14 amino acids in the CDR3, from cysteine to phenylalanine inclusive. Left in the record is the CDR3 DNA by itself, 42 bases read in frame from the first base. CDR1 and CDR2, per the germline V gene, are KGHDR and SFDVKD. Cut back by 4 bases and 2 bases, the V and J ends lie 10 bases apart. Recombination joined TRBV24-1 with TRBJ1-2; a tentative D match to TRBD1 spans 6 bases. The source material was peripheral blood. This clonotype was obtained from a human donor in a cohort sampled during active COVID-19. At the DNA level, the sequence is TGTGCCACCAGTGACAGGGGACGGAACTATGGCTACACCTTC. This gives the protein CATSDRGRNYGYTF.